These T cell receptor beta chains were read from a single sample in a study of T cell changes during pregnancy in multiple sclerosis. The assay was immunoSEQ multiplex PCR, and TCRdb's table has in-frame clones only and misses some. The sample contains about 52,000 clones, approximately 92% of which appear only once. The input for sequencing was CD4+ T cells from peripheral blood mononuclear cells, taken after pregnancy. The receptors were gathered from a female donor in good health, enrolled as a control in a pregnancy study. CDR3s leave out the opening cysteine and the closing phenylalanine or tryptophan. Each record gives: V gene, J gene, CDR3 protein.

TRBV5-4	TRBJ2-2	ASSFDRFTGELF
TRBV28	TRBJ1-1	ASSSGTGGSAEAF
TRBV4-1	TRBJ2-5	ASARLARGETQY
TRBV2	TRBJ2-3	ASSEKNTDTQY
TRBV9	TRBJ2-7	ASSVGPTGGYEQY
TRBV19	TRBJ2-3	ASNGLAGGSADTQY
TRBV19	TRBJ1-5	ASRKKGDRFNQPQH
TRBV18	TRBJ1-1	ASSPTNAEAF
TRBV5-1	TRBJ2-3	ASSLVLAGPGTDTQY
TRBV5-5	TRBJ2-7	ASSPSGQESEQY
TRBV6-1	TRBJ2-5	ASSYSGGAQETQY
TRBV4-2	TRBJ1-2	ASSQADTGTLGYT
TRBV14	TRBJ1-1	ASSNRGYSTEAF
TRBV18	TRBJ2-1	ASSPPGTGNEQF
TRBV28	TRBJ2-7	ATRQGKYEQY
TRBV6-6	TRBJ2-7	ASSYGGTYEQY
TRBV28	TRBJ2-7	ASSYRSEQY
TRBV7-3	TRBJ2-2	ASSPKELGQPGELF
TRBV10-3	TRBJ1-3	AMGTGVLGNTIY
TRBV7-6	TRBJ1-1	ASSRQGGTEAF
TRBV7-9	TRBJ2-7	ASSRTSGGSYEQY
TRBV7-8	TRBJ2-7	ASSSDGLSEQY
TRBV2	TRBJ2-7	ASSERQGVSDQY
TRBV19	TRBJ2-1	ASSMVGGFGNEQF
TRBV7-9	TRBJ1-5	ASSLAGSQPQH
TRBV30	TRBJ2-7	AWSVSGLSYEQY